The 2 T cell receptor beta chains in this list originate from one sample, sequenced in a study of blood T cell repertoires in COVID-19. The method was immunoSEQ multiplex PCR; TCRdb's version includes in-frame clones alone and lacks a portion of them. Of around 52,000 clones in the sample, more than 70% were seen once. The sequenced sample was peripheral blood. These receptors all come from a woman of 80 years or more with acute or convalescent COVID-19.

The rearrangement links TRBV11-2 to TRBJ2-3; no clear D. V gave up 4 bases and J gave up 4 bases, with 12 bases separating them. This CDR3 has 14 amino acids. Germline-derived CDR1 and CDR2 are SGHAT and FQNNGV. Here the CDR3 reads CASSSHLVSDTQYF. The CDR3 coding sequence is TGTGCCAGCAGCTCTCATCTAGTCTCAGATACGCAGTATTTT.

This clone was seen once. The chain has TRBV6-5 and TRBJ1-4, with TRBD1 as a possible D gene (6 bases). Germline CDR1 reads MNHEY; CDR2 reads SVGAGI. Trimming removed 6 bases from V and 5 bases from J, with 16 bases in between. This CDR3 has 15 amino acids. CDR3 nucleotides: TGTGCCAGCAGAAATCTCGGGGGGGCGAATGAAAAACTGTTTTTT. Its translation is CASRNLGGANEKLFF.